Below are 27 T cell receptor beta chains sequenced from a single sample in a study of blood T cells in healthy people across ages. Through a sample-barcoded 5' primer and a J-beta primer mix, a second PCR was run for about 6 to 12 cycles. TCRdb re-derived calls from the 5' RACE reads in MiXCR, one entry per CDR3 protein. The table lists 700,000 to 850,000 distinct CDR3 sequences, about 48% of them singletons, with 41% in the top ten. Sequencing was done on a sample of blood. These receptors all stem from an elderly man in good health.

CDR3 residues: CSVAGGSEKLFF. The CDR3 nucleotides read TGCAGCGTTGCAGGGGGCAGCGAAAAACTGTTTTTT. The rearrangement uses TRBV29-1 and TRBJ1-4; 8 bases agree with TRBD1. From germline, CDR1 is SQVTM and CDR2 ANQGSEA. This CDR3 comprises 12 residues. The junction had 3 bases not matched to a gene; V was cut back by 4 bases and J by 8 bases.

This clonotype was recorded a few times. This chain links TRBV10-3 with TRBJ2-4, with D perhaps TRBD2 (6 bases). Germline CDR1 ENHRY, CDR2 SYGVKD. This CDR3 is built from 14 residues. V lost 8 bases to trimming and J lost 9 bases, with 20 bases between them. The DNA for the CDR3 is TGTGCCATCGGCTCGGGACTCCCAGGAAGCATTCAGTACTTC. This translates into CAIGSGLPGSIQYF.

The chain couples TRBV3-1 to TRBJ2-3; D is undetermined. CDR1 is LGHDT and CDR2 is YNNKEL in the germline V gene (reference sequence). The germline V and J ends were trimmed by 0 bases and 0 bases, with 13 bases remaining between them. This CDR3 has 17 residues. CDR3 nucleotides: TGTGCCAGCAGCCAAGAGGTGGGCCAGGATAGCACAGATACGCAGTATTTT. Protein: CASSQEVGQDSTDTQYF.

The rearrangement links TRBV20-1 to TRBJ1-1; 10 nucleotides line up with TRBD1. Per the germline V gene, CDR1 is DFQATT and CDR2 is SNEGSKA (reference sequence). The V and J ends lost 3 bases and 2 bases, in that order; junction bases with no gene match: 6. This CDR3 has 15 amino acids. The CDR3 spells CSASPGQGGNTEAFF. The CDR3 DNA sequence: TGCAGTGCTAGTCCCGGACAGGGGGGAAACACTGAAGCTTTCTTT.

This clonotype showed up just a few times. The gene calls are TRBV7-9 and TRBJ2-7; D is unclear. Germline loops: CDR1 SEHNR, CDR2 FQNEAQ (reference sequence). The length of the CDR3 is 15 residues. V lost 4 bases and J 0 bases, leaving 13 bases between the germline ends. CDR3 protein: CASSSVDGSSYEQYF. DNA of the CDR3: TGTGCCAGCAGCTCCGTGGACGGAAGCTCCTACGAGCAGTACTTC.

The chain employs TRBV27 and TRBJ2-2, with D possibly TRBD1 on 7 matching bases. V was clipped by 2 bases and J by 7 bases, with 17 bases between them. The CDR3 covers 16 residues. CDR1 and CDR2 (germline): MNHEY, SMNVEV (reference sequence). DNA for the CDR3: TGTGCCAGCAGTTTACCGACAGGGAGGACGGTCGGGGAGCTGTTTTTT. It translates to CASSLPTGRTVGELFF.

The CDR3 nucleotides read TGCAGTGCTAGAATGGGCCAGGGGAAGTCTGGGGCCAACGTCCTGACTTTC. It yields the protein CSARMGQGKSGANVLTF. The chain carries TRBV20-1 and TRBJ2-6; D may be TRBD1 (6 bases). Trimming removed 2 bases from V and 1 base from J, with 15 bases in between. In germline, CDR1 is DFQATT, CDR2 SNEGSKA (reference sequence). The CDR3 runs to 17 residues.

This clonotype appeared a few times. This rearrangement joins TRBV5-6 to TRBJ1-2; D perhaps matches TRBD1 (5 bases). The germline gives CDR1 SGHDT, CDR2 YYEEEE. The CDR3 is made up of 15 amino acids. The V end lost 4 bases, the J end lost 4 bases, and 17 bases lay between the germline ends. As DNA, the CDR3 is TGTGCCAGCAGCCCCTGGCAGGGCCATGGCTATGGCTACACCTTC. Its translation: CASSPWQGHGYGYTF.

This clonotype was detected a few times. CDR3 loop: CASSAGQAKPYEQYF. The CDR3 DNA follows: TGCGCCAGCAGCGCGGGACAGGCGAAACCTTACGAGCAGTACTTC. This chain uses TRBV5-1 with TRBJ2-7, with 8 bases that match TRBD1. The CDR3 runs 15 residues. Germline assignment: CDR1 SGHRS and CDR2 YFSETQ. The V and J ends lost 4 bases and 4 bases, in that order; junction bases with no gene match: 10.

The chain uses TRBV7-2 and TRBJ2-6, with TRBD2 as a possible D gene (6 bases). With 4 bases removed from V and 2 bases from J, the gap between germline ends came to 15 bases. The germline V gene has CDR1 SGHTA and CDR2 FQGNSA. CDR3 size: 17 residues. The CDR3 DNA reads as TGTGCCAGCAGCTCCACCGGGAGACAACCTGGGGCCAACGTCCTGACTTTC. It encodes CASSSTGRQPGANVLTF.

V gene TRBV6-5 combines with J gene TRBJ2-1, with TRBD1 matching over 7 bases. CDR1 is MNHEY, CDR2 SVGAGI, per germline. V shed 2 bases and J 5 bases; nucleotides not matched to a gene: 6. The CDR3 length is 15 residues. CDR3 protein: CASSYEGARDNEQFF. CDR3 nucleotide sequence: TGTGCCAGCAGTTACGAGGGGGCCCGGGACAATGAGCAGTTCTTC.

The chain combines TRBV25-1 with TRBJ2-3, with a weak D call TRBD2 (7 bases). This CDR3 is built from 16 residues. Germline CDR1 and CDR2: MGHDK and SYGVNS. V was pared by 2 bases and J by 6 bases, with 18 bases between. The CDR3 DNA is TGTGCCAGCAGTGAAGGGGGGGGCCGCAAGTCGGATACGCAGTATTTT. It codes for CASSEGGGRKSDTQYF.

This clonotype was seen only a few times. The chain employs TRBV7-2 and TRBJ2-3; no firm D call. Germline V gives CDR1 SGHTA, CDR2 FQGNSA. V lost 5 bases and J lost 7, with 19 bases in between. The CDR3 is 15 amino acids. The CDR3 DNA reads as TGTGCCAGCAGCGTCGACTTGCTCTCGATTTATACGCAGTATTTT. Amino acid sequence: CASSVDLLSIYTQYF.

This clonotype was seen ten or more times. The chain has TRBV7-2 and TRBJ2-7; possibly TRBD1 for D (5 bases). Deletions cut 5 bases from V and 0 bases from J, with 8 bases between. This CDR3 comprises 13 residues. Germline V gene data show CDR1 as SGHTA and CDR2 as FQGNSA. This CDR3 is CASSGAGSYEQYF. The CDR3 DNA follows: TGTGCCAGCAGCGGGGCAGGCTCCTACGAGCAGTACTTC.

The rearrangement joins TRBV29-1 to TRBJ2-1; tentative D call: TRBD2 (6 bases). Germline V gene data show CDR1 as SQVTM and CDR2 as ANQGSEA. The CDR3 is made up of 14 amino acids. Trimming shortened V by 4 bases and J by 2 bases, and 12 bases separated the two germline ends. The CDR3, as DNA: TGCAGCGTTGGGGGGGTCCTTACCTACAATGAGCAGTTCTTC. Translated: CSVGGVLTYNEQFF.

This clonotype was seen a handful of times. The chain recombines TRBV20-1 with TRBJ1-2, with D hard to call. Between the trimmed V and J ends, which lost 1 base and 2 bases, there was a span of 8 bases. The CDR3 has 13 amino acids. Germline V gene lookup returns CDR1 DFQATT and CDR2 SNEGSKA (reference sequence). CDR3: CSARAESNYGYTF. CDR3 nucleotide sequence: TGCAGTGCTAGAGCTGAGTCAAACTATGGCTACACCTTC.

The CDR3 DNA sequence: TGTGCCAGCAGCTCACCAGCGGGACTCCCCGACAATGAGCAGTTCTTC. Translating gives CASSSPAGLPDNEQFF. The V gene is TRBV7-8, the J gene TRBJ2-1; 7 positions agree with TRBD2. The CDR3 spans 16 residues. Germline V gene sequence: CDR1 SGHVS, CDR2 FQNEAQ. V gave up 4 bases and J gave up 5 bases; unmatched junction bases: 11.

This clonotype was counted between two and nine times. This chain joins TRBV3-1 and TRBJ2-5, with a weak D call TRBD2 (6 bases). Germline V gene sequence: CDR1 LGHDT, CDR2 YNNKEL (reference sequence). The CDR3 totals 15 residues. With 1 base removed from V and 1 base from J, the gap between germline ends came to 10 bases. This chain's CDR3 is CASSQAGTPQETQYF. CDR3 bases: TGTGCCAGCAGCCAAGCCGGGACTCCCCAAGAGACCCAGTACTTC.

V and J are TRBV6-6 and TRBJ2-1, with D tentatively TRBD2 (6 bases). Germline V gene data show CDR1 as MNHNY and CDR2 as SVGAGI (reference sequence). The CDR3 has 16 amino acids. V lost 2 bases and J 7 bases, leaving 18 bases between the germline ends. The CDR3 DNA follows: TGTGCCAGCAGTTACCCCGACAACCTCCGGGGGAATGAGCAGTTCTTC. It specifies CASSYPDNLRGNEQFF.

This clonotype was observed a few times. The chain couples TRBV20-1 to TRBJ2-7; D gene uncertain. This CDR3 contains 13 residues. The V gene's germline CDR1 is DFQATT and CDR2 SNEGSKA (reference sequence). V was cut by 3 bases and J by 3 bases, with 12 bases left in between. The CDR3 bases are TGCAGTGCTAGGGTGTCGGTGGGCTACGAGCAGTACTTC. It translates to CSARVSVGYEQYF.

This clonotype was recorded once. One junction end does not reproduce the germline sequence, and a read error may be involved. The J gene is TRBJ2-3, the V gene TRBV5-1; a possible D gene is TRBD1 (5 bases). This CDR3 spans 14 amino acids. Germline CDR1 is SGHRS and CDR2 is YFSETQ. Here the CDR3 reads CASSLTGGEYEQYF. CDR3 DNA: TGCGCCAGCAGCTTGACAGGTGGGGAATACGAGCAGTACTTT.

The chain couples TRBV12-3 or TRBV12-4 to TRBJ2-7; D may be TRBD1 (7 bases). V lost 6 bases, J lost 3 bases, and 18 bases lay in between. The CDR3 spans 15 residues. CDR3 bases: TGTGCCAGCAGACGGGGGACAGCACCAGACTACGAGCAGTACTTC. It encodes CASRRGTAPDYEQYF.

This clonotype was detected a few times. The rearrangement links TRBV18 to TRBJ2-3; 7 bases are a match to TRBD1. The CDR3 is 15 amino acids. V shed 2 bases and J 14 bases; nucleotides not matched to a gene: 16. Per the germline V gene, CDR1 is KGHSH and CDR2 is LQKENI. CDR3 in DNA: TGTGCCAGCTCACCAATTACAGGGGAGCACAGATACGCGTATTTT. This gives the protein CASSPITGEHRYAYF.

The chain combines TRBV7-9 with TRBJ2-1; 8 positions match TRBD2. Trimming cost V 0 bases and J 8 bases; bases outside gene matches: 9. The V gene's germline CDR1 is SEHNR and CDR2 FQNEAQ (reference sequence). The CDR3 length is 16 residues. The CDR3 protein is CASSLALLAEGDEQFF. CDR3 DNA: TGTGCCAGCAGCTTAGCGCTACTAGCGGAGGGGGATGAGCAGTTCTTC.

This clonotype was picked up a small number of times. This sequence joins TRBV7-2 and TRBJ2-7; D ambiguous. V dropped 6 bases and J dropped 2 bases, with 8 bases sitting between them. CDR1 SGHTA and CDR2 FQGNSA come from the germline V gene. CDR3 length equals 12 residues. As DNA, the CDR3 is TGTGCCAGCAGGCAGGCCACCTACGAGCAGTACTTC. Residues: CASRQATYEQYF.

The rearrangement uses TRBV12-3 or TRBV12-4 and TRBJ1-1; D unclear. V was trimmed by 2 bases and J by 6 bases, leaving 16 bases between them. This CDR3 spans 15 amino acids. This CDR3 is CASSLRPLRVAEAFF. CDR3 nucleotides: TGTGCCAGCAGTTTACGCCCTTTGCGAGTCGCTGAAGCTTTCTTT.

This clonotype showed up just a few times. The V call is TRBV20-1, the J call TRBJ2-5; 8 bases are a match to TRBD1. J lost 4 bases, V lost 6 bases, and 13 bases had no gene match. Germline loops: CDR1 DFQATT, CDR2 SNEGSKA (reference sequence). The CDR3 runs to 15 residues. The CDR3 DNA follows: TGCAGTGCCCAAACAGGACAGGGATTTTCAGAGACCCAGTACTTC. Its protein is CSAQTGQGFSETQYF.